The clone carrying this T cell receptor beta chain was recorded once. Its specificity is unknown. Patients affected by ophthalmopathy presented a Clinical Activity Score of at least 3, a NOSPECS grade of at least 4, and disease duration below 3 months. Deletions cut 2 bases from V and 3 bases from J, with 14 bases between. Germline V gene lookup returns CDR1 DFQATT and CDR2 SNEGSKA (reference sequence). CDR3 length equals 15 residues. RNA transcripts yielded amplified TCR beta CDR3 regions. The study used the HTBI primer set for a first-round RT-PCR of the TCR CDR3. TCRdb processed the multiplex PCR reads anew with MiXCR; each CDR3 protein has one entry. The sample comprises 490,000 or so distinct CDR3 sequences, roughly 21% of which are singletons, and around 50% rests with the top ten. This record comes from a study of T cells in Graves' hyperthyroidism and ophthalmopathy. Study results and limitations: In the blood, most expanded thyroid clonotypes above 0.001 appeared as well.

The TCR comes from a man aged 35-49 years with Graves' ophthalmopathy. Sequenced: blood. The chain carries TRBV20-1 and TRBJ1-5; D possibly corresponds to TRBD1 (6 bases). CDR3 sequence (DNA): TGCAGTGCTAGACCGAACGACAGGTACAATCAGCCCCAGCATTTT. Translating gives CSARPNDRYNQPQHF.